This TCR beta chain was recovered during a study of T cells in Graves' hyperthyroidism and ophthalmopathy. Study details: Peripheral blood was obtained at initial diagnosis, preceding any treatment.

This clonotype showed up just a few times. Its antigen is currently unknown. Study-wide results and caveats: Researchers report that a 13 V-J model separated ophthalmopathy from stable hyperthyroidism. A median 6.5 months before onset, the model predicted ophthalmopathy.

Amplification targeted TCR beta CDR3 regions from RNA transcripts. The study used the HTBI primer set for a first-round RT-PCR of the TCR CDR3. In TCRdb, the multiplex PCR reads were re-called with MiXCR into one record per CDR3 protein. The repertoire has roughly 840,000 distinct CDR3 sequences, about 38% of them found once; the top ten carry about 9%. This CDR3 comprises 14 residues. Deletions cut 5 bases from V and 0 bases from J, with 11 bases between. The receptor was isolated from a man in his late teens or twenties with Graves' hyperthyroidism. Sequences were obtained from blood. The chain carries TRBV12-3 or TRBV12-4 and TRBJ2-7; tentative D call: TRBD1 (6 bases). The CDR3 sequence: CASSRPDSSYEQYF. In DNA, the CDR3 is TGTGCCAGCAGTCGCCCGGACAGCTCCTACGAGCAGTACTTC.